This record concerns one TCR beta chain sequence. Its cognate antigen has yet to be identified. No much larger clone is present one base from it, and per-base qualities are unavailable. The sample comes from a study of blood T cell repertoires in COVID-19 (dated by TCRdb to the early 2020s). At the level of the whole study: The collaborator samples originated in the United States, Italy and Spain and spanned the acute and convalescent phases of COVID-19. The prospective study material was composed of cDNA or gDNA derived from T cells, B-cell-depleted T cells, or PBMCs. Subjects who had been exposed to COVID-19, were actively infected with it, or had recovered from it provided the deeply sampled blood TCRbeta repertoires that made up the dataset. The repertoires were released in a freely available public database meant as a resource for research on the immune response to SARS-CoV-2. The samples were drawn from the first 160 participants of the ongoing ImmuneRACE study and from about 1,200 subjects provided by 6 global collaborators. Nearly every sample came with metadata listing a de-identified subject ID, COVID-19 status, age in years and sex. HLA class I and class II types, where available, came from metadata supplied by the sample provider rather than from assay-based typing.

TCRbeta CDR3 regions were amplified from genomic DNA using the immunoSEQ Assay, a bias-controlled multiplex PCR. The authors processed their data as follows. The number of nucleated cells in each sample was estimated from the amplification of reference gene primers within the assay. To quantify the absolute abundance of each unique TCRbeta CDR3 rearrangement, sequence reads were collapsed and filtered. For each sample, productive Simpson clonality was calculated as the square root of Simpson's diversity index across productive rearrangements. TCRdb mirrors the immuneACCESS table, restricted to in-frame sequences. Some clones are absent from its copies; in checked studies, under half trace to an unresolved V gene, and the reason for the others is unknown. V, J and clone size derive from that table, while D and trimming were established from the DNA sequence. The sample table contains nearly 110,000 clones; only one count was recorded for about three quarters of them. The ten largest clones add up to more than 4% of the sample.

CDR1 and CDR2 are drawn from the germline V gene: MNHEY, SVGAGI. The CDR3 covers 14 residues, taking in both the cysteine and the phenylalanine. Just CDR3 DNA is preserved here, 42 bases in frame from base 1. Compared with germline, V lacks 6 bases and J lacks 8 bases; bases without a gene match: 10. Each collaborating institution followed its own protocols to collect whole blood in K2EDTA tubes. For TCRbeta analysis, collaborators shipped samples in one of three forms: frozen whole blood, isolated PBMCs, or DNA extracted from either of those sample types. General study outcomes and caveats: Clinical and demographic metadata were provided uncurated, with the amount varying by source and participant.

Sequencing was carried out using peripheral blood. This sequence uses TRBV6-5 and TRBJ1-1, with TRBD1 identical over 9 junction bases. This receptor was obtained from a man between 65 and 85 years old with acute or convalescent COVID-19. The bases are TGTGCCAGCAGCCCCAGGACAGGGGCACTGGAAGCTTTCTTT. This yields the protein CASSPRTGALEAFF.